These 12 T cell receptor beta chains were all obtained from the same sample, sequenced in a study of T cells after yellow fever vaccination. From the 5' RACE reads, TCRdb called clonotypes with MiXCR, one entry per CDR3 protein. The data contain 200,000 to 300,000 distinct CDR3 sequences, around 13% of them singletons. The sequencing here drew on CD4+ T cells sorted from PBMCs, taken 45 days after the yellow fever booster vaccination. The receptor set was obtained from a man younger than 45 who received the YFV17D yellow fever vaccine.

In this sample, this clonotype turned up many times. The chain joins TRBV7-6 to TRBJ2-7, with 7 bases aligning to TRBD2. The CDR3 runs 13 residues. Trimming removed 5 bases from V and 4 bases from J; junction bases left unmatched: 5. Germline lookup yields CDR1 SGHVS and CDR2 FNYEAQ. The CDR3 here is CASSRGSLYEQYF. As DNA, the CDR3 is TGTGCCAGCAGCCGCGGGAGCTTGTACGAGCAGTACTTC.

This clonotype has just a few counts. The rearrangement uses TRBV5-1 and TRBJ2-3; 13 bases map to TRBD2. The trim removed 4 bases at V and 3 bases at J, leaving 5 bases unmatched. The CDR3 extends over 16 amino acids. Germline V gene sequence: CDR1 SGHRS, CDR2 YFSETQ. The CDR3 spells CASSAGLAGTTDTQYF. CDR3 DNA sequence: TGCGCCAGCAGCGCGGGACTAGCGGGAACGACAGATACGCAGTATTTT.

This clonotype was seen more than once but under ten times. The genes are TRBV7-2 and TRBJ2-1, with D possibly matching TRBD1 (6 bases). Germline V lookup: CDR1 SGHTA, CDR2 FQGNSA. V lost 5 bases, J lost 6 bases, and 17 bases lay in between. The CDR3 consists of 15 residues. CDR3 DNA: TGTGCCAGCAGCCATAGGGACCGAGGGGGCAATGAGCAGTTCTTC. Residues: CASSHRDRGGNEQFF.

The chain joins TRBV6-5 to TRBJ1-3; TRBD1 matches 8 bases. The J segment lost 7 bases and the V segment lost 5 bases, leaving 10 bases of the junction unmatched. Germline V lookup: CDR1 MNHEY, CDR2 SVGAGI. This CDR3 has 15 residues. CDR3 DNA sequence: TGTGCCAGCAGTCATCTCAGGGGGCGCGGGAACACCATATATTTT. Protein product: CASSHLRGRGNTIYF.

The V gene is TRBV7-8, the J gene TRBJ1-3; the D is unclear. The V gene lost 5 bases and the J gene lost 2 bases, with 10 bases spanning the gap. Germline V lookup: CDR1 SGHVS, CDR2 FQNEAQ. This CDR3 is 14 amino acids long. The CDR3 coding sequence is TGTGCCAGCAGCGTCGGCACGACTGGAAACACCATATATTTT. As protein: CASSVGTTGNTIYF.

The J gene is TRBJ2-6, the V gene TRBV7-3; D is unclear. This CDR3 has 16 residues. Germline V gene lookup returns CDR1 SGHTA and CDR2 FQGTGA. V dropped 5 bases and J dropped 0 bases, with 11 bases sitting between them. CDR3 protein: CASSRLGPSGANVLTF. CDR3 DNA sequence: TGTGCCAGCAGCCGACTGGGCCCCTCTGGGGCCAACGTCCTGACTTTC.

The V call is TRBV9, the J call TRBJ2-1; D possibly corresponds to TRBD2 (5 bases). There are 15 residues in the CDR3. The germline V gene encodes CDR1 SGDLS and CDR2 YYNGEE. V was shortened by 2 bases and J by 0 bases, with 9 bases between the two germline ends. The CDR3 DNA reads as TGTGCCAGCAGCGTTAGCGCAAGCTCCTACAATGAGCAGTTCTTC. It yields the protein CASSVSASSYNEQFF.

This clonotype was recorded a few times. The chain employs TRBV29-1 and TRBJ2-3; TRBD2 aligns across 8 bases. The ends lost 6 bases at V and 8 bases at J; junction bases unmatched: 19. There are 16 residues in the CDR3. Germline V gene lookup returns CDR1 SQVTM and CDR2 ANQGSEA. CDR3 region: CSVGVRRLAKSVTQYF. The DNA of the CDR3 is TGCAGCGTCGGGGTTCGAAGACTAGCGAAATCTGTTACGCAGTATTTT.

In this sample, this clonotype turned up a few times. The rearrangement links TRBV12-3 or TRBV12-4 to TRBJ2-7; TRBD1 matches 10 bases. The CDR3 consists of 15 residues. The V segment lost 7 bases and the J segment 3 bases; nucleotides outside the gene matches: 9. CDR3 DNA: TGTGCCAGCAAACCGGGACAGGGGCCCCTCTACGAGCAGTACTTC. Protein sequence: CASKPGQGPLYEQYF.

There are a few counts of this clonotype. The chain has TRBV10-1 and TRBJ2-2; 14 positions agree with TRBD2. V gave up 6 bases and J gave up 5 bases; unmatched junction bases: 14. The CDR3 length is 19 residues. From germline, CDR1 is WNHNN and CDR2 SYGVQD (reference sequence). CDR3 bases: TGCGCCAGCAGCTATTCATCCGGGACTAGCGGGAGAGTAACCGGGGAGCTGTTTTTT. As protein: CASSYSSGTSGRVTGELFF.

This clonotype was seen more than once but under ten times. The chain's CDR3 is CASSDSQGRRSYEQYF. The CDR3, as DNA: TGTGCCAGCAGTGATTCCCAGGGTCGTCGGTCCTACGAGCAGTACTTC. V and J are TRBV6-2 or TRBV6-3 and TRBJ2-7; tentative D call: TRBD1 (5 bases). The CDR3 sequence is 16 residues long. Deletions cut 5 bases from V and 1 base from J, with 18 bases between. Per germline, CDR1 MNHEY and CDR2 SVGEGT.

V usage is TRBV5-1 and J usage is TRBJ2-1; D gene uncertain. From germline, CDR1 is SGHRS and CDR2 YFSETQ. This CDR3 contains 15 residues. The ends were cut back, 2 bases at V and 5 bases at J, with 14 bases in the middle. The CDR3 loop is CASSLGLVRNNEQFF. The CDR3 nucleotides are TGCGCCAGCAGCTTAGGGTTGGTAAGAAACAATGAGCAGTTCTTC.